This T cell receptor (beta chain) was identified in a study of blood T cell repertoires in COVID-19. This CDR3 comprises 15 residues. J lost 3 bases, V lost 3 bases, and 4 bases had no gene match. CDR1 and CDR2 from the germline V gene are MNHNS and SASEGT. Per the authors' pipeline: For nucleated cells, counts were estimated from reference gene primer amplification. This table comes from immunoSEQ multiplex PCR, and its TCRdb copy is limited to in-frame clones, with some not included. V, J and clone size are taken as reported in that table, and D and trimming were inferred from the DNA itself. The repertoire includes 150,000 or so clones, roughly 81% of them detected once, and roughly 8% sits in the top ten.

This TCR derives from a human donor with acute or convalescent COVID-19. The donor label of this sample is uncertain. Sequenced material: peripheral blood. The chain recombines TRBV6-1 with TRBJ2-4; 8 bases match TRBD1. The CDR3 loop is CASSDRGRVKNIQYF. In DNA, the CDR3 is TGTGCCAGCAGTGACAGGGGGCGAGTCAAAAACATTCAGTACTTC.